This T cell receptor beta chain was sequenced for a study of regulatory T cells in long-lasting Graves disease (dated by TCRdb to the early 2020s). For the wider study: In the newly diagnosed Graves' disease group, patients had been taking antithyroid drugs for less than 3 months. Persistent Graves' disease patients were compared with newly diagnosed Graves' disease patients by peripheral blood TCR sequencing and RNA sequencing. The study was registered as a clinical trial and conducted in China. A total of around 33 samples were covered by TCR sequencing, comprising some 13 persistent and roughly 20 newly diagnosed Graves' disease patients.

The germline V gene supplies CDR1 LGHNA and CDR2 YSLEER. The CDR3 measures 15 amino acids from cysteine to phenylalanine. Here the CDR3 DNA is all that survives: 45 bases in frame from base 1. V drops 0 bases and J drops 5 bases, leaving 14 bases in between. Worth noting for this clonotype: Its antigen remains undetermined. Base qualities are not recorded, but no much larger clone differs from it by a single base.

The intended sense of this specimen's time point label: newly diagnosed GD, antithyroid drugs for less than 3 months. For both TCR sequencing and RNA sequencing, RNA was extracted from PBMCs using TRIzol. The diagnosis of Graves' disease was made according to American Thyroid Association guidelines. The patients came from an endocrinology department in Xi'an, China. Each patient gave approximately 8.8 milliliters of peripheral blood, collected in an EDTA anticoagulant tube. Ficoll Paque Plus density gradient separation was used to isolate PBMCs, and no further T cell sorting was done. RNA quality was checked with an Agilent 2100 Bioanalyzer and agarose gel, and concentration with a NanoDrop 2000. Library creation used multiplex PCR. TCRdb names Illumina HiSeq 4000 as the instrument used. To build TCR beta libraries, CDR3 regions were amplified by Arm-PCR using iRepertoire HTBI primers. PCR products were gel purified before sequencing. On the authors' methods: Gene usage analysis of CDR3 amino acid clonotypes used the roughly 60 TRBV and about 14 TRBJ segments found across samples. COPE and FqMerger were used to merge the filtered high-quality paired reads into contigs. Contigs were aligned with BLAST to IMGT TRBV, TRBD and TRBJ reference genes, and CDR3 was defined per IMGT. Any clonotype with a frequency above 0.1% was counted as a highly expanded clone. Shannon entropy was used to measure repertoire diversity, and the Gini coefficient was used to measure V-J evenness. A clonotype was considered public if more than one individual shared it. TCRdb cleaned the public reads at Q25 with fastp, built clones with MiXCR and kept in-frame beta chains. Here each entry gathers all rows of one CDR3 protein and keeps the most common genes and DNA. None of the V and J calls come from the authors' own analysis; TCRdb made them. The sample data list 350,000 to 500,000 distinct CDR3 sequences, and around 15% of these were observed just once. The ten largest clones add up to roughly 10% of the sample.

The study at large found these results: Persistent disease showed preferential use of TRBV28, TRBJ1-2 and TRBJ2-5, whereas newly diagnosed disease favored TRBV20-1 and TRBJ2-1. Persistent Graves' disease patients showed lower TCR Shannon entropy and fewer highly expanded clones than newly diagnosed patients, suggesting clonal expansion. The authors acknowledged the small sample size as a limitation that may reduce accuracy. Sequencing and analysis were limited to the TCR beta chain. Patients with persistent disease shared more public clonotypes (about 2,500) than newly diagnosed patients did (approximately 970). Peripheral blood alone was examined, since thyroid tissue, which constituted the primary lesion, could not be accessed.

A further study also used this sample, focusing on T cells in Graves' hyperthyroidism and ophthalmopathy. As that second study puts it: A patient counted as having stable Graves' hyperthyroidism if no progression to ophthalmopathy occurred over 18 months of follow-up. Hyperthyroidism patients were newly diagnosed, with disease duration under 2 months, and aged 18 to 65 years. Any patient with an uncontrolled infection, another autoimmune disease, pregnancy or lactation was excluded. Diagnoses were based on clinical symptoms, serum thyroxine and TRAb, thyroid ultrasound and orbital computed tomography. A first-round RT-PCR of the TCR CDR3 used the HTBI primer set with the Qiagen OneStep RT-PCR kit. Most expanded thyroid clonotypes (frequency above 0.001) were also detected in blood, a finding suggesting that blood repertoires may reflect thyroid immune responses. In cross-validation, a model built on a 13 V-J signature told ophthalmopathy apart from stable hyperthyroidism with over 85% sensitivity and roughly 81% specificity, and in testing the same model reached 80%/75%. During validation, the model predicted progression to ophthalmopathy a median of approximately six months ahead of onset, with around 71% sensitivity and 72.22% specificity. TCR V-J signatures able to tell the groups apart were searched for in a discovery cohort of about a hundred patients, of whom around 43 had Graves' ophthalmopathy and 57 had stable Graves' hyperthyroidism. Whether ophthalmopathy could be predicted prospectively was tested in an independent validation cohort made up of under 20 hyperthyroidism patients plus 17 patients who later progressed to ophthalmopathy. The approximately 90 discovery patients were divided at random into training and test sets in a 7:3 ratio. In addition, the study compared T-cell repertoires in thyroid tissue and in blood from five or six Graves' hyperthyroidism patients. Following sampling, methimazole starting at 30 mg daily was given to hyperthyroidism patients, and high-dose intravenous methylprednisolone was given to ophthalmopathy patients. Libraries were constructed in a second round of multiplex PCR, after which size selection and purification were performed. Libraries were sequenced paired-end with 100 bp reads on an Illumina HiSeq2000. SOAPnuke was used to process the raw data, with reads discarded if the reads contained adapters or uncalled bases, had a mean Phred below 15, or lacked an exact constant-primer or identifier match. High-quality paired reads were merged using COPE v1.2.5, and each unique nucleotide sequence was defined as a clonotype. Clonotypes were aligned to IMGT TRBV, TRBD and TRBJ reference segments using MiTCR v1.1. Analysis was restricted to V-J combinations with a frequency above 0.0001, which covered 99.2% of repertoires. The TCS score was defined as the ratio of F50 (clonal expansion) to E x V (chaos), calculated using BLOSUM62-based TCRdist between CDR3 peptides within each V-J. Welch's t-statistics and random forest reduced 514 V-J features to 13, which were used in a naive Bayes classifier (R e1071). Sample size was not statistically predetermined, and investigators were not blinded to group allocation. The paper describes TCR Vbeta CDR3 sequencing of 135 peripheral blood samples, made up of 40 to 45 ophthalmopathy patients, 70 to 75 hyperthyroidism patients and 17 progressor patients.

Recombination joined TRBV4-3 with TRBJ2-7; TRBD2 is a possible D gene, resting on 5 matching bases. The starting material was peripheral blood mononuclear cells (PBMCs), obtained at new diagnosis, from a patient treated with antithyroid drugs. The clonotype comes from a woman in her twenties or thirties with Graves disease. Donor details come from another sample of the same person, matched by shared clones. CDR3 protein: CASSQESREENEQYF. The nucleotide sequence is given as TGCGCCAGCAGCCAAGAGAGCCGGGAAGAGAACGAGCAGTACTTC.